The 7 T cell receptor beta chains presented below share a single source sample, sequenced in a study of T cell changes during pregnancy in multiple sclerosis. Profiled with immunoSEQ multiplex PCR; TCRdb holds only in-frame clones, not every one. The table has over 70,000 clones, 90% to 95% seen once. The specimen comprised peripheral blood, sampled in the first trimester of pregnancy. The receptors here all came from a female donor with multiple sclerosis, enrolled in a pregnancy study.

The V gene is TRBV19, the J gene TRBJ1-5, with 7 bases that match TRBD1. Trimming took 6 bases from V and 4 from J; bases not matched to a gene: 6. Germline loops: CDR1 LNHDA, CDR2 SQIVND (reference sequence). The CDR3 contains 14 residues. The CDR3: CASSRDRSNQPQHF. The DNA of the CDR3 is TGTGCCAGTAGCCGGGACAGATCAAATCAGCCCCAGCATTTT. Full variable domain (remainder filled in from reference TRBV19 and TRBJ1-5): DGGITQSPKYLFRKEGQNVTLSCEQNLNHDAMYWYRQDPGQGLRLIYYSQIVNDFQKGDIAEGYSVSREKKESFPLTVTSAQKNPTAFYLCASSRDRSNQPQHFGDGTRLSIL.

V and J are TRBV7-8 and TRBJ2-1; the match to TRBD1 covers 9 bases. Germline lookup yields CDR1 SGHVS and CDR2 FQNEAQ. J was trimmed by 5 bases and V by 0 bases; bases with no gene match: 5. This CDR3 contains 16 residues. CDR3 coding DNA: TGTGCCAGCAGCTTAGCGGTGGGACAGGGCCACAATGAGCAGTTCTTC. This translates into CASSLAVGQGHNEQFF.

This chain joins TRBV7-9 and TRBJ2-7, with TRBD1 as a possible D gene (5 bases). Trimming removed 0 bases at V and 0 bases at J, with 9 bases between. CDR1 is SEHNR and CDR2 is FQNEAQ in the germline V gene (reference sequence). The CDR3 spans 15 residues. CDR3 coding DNA: TGTGCCAGCAGCTTAGCGGCAGGGCCCTCCTACGAGCAGTACTTC. It is translated as CASSLAAGPSYEQYF.

The V call is TRBV9, the J call TRBJ2-1; D gene uncertain. CDR1 SGDLS and CDR2 YYNGEE come from the germline V gene. The CDR3 length is 15 residues. Trimming cost V 4 bases and J 0 bases, with 11 bases left between them. This CDR3 reads CASSPTGSSYNEQFF. The CDR3 bases are TGTGCCAGCAGCCCCACCGGTAGCTCCTACAATGAGCAGTTCTTC.

The rearrangement links TRBV9 to TRBJ2-3; TRBD2 matches 10 bases. J was trimmed by 11 bases and V by 0 bases; bases with no gene match: 12. CDR1 is SGDLS and CDR2 is YYNGEE in the germline V gene. The CDR3 has 16 residues. CDR3 coding DNA: TGTGCCAGCAGCGTAGACCCCCAGCGGGGGGGCCCTGGGCAGTATTTT. This sequence encodes CASSVDPQRGGPGQYF.

This rearrangement joins TRBV5-1 to TRBJ2-5; D remains ambiguous. The CDR3 consists of 13 residues. Deletions cut 0 bases from V and 5 bases from J, with 8 bases between. Germline CDR1 is SGHRS and CDR2 is YFSETQ. The CDR3 coding sequence is TGCGCCAGCAGCTTGGACACCGTGGAGACCCAGTACTTC. This sequence encodes CASSLDTVETQYF. The variable domain in full, with the rest retrieved from reference TRBV5-1 and TRBJ2-5, is KAGVTQTPRYLIKTRGQQVTLSCSPISGHRSVSWYQQTPGQGLQFLFEYFSETQRNKGNFPGRFSGRQFSNSRSEMNVSTLELGDSALYLCASSLDTVETQYFGPGTRLLVL.

V is TRBV29-1 and J is TRBJ1-1; 7 bases are shared with TRBD1. The CDR3 totals 12 residues. CDR1 and CDR2 from the germline V gene are SQVTM and ANQGSEA. V was pared by 6 bases and J by 5 bases, with 6 bases of the junction left unmatched. CDR3 bases: TGCAGCGTACCGTCAGGGGGGACTGAAGCTTTCTTT. Translation gives CSVPSGGTEAFF.